These 10 T cell receptor beta chains originate from one sample sequenced in a study of CD8 T cells in ankylosing spondylitis. Study-level results: Ankylosing spondylitis blood appeared to be characterized by a TCR beta motif of under 10 highly homologous variants.

Antigen specificity for these receptors is unknown. TCRdb used MiXCR to reprocess the 5' RACE reads, holding one entry per CDR3 protein. The data hold about 540,000 distinct CDR3 sequences, with roughly 13% observed a single time. Sequencing input: blood, either unsorted or a sorted T cell fraction (not recorded which). These receptors originate from a male donor with ankylosing spondylitis.

The table lists this clonotype with a few counts. The chain recombines TRBV7-2 with TRBJ2-3; D tentatively fits TRBD1 or TRBD2 (6 bases each). CDR3 length: 14 amino acids. Germline lookup yields CDR1 SGHTA and CDR2 FQGNSA. Trimming removed 7 bases from V and 3 bases from J, with 14 bases in between. CDR3 DNA sequence: TGTGCCAGCACCTTTAGGGGGGAAACAGATACGCAGTATTTT. It translates to CASTFRGETDTQYF. The whole variable domain, filled in from reference TRBV7-2 and TRBJ2-3, reads GAGVSQSPSNKVTEKGKDVELRCDPISGHTALYWYRQSLGQGLEFLIYFQGNSAPDKSGLPSDRFSAERTGGSVSTLTIQRTQQEDSAVYLCASTFRGETDTQYFGPGTRLTVL.

The chain is built from TRBV27 and TRBJ2-1, with 7 bases identical to TRBD1. Germline lookup yields CDR1 MNHEY and CDR2 SMNVEV (reference sequence). J gave up 6 bases and V 5 bases, and 7 bases lay outside the gene matches. The CDR3 sequence is 14 residues long. The CDR3 DNA is TGTGCCAGCAGTGAGCGCGCAGGGGGCAATGAGCAGTTCTTC. Encoded protein: CASSERAGGNEQFF.

The genes are TRBV20-1 and TRBJ1-1; no firm D call. The CDR3 extends over 15 amino acids. Germline V gives CDR1 DFQATT, CDR2 SNEGSKA (reference sequence). Trimming shortened V by 5 bases and J by 3 bases, and 19 bases separated the two germline ends. The CDR3 here is CSALAMGRFDTEAFF. DNA for the CDR3: TGCAGTGCTCTGGCCATGGGCAGGTTTGACACTGAAGCTTTCTTT.

V usage is TRBV11-2 and J usage is TRBJ2-4; maybe TRBD1 (6 bases). The germline V gene has CDR1 SGHAT and CDR2 FQNNGV. Trimming stripped 6 bases from V and 6 bases from J, with 18 bases between. The CDR3 is 15 residues long. The CDR3 DNA reads TGTGCCAGCAGTCTAGGGCAGGGGCAAGGAAACATTCAGTACTTC. It translates to CASSLGQGQGNIQYF.

The table lists this clonotype with many counts. J is TRBJ2-3 and V is TRBV10-3; 7 bases agree with TRBD1. Looked up from germline, CDR1 is ENHRY and CDR2 is SYGVKD. The V and J ends lost 4 bases and 5 bases, in that order; junction bases with no gene match: 6. This CDR3 region has 14 residues. CDR3 in DNA: TGTGCCATCAGTGGCCAGGGGGTAGGAGATACGCAGTATTTT. Residues: CAISGQGVGDTQYF.

This clonotype was counted ten times or more. The rearrangement joins TRBV5-1 to TRBJ2-1; D gene uncertain. Germline loops: CDR1 SGHRS, CDR2 YFSETQ. V lost 0 bases and J 0 bases, leaving 7 bases between the germline ends. CDR3 length equals 15 residues. The CDR3 reads CASSLARSSYNEQFF. The CDR3 DNA is TGCGCCAGCAGCTTGGCCAGGAGCTCCTACAATGAGCAGTTCTTC. The entire variable domain, with the rest obtained from reference TRBV5-1 and TRBJ2-1, is as follows: KAGVTQTPRYLIKTRGQQVTLSCSPISGHRSVSWYQQTPGQGLQFLFEYFSETQRNKGNFPGRFSGRQFSNSRSEMNVSTLELGDSALYLCASSLARSSYNEQFFGPGTRLTVL.

This clonotype was detected only a few times. The chain has TRBV5-1 and TRBJ2-1; perhaps TRBD2 as D (5 bases). CDR1 SGHRS and CDR2 YFSETQ come from the germline V gene. Trimming cost V 4 bases and J 8 bases, with 19 bases left between them. The CDR3 consists of 15 residues. The CDR3 coding sequence is TGCGCCAGCAGCGTCCGGGATCCGGAGGTCTATGAGCAGTTCTTC. This gives the protein CASSVRDPEVYEQFF.

The genes are TRBV11-2 and TRBJ2-1; D possibly corresponds to TRBD2 (6 bases). The CDR3 loop spans 14 amino acids. V was trimmed by 7 bases and J by 0 bases, leaving 10 bases between them. The germline V gene has CDR1 SGHAT and CDR2 FQNNGV. The chain's CDR3 is CASKLSGSYNEQFF. CDR3 nucleotides: TGTGCCAGCAAACTTAGCGGCTCCTACAATGAGCAGTTCTTC.

This clonotype was seen many times. The CDR3 spells CASSLVSYGYTF. The CDR3 DNA is TGTGCCAGCAGTTTAGTAAGCTATGGCTACACCTTC. The chain recombines TRBV12-3 or TRBV12-4 with TRBJ1-2; D is uncertain. Trimming took 1 base from V and 4 from J, leaving 4 bases between them. The CDR3 covers 12 residues.

A few counts support this clonotype. This chain links TRBV2 with TRBJ1-2; TRBD1 agrees at 9 bases. CDR3 size: 13 residues. Germline V gives CDR1 SNHLY, CDR2 FYNNEI. V shed 9 bases and J 3 bases; nucleotides not matched to a gene: 5. CDR3 nucleotides: TGTGCCAGTATGACAGGGGGTCACTATGGCTACACCTTC. As protein: CASMTGGHYGYTF.